The entry that follows covers one T cell receptor beta chain sequence. The sample contains more than one DNA sequence encoding this CDR3. The germline V and J ends were trimmed by 6 bases and 0 bases, with 5 bases remaining between them. The CDR3 consists of 13 residues. The germline V gene has CDR1 KGHDR and CDR2 SFDVKD. Study processing details: Estimation of nucleated cell counts was performed using reference gene primer amplification. Generated by immunoSEQ multiplex PCR, the TCRdb table keeps only in-frame clones and is missing some. Clone size and the V and J calls come from that table; the DNA yielded D and trimming. The sample consists of just over 650,000 clones, 70% to 90% of them appearing once. This sample is drawn from a study of blood T cell repertoires in COVID-19. Study in general: Samples of COVID-19 (acute and convalescent) were obtained from the United States, Italy and Spain.

The receptor's source is a woman aged 18 to 35 with acute or convalescent COVID-19. The source material was peripheral blood. V and J are TRBV24-1 and TRBJ2-1; D is undetermined. CDR3 in amino acids: CATSWSSYNEQFF. DNA for the CDR3: TGTGCCACCAGTTGGAGCTCCTACAATGAGCAGTTCTTC.